The 19 T cell receptor beta chains reported below all come from one sample, sequenced in a study of human T cells and chemical hapten exposure. Time point: patch test 2, 6 weeks after DPC sensitization. Treatment here: therapeutic diphenylcyclopropenone sensitization with weekly scalp DPC. TCRdb itself ran the RACE reads through MiXCR, one entry per CDR3 protein. The table lists roughly 120,000 distinct CDR3 sequences, roughly a tenth of them singletons, with approximately 3% in the top ten. The material sequenced was whole blood, taken in connection with sensitization to the hapten diphenylcyclopropenone (DPC). The receptors derive from a woman aged 35 to 49 with alopecia areata. Some clones in this sample may be carry-over from other donors' samples.

There are a few counts of this clonotype. CDR3 region: CASSYRAGYSNQPQHF. The CDR3 coding sequence is TGTGCCAGCAGTTACAGGGCAGGATATAGCAATCAGCCCCAGCATTTT. The genes are TRBV6-5 and TRBJ1-5; no definite D call. Germline values: CDR1 MNHEY, CDR2 SVGAGI. The CDR3 covers 16 residues. V lost 2 bases and J 0 bases, leaving 11 bases between the germline ends.

The chain combines TRBV6-2 or TRBV6-3 with TRBJ2-4; the match to TRBD1 covers 7 bases. CDR1 and CDR2 (germline): MNHEY, SVGEGT. V dropped 3 bases and J dropped 2; count of bases not matched to a gene: 7. The CDR3 consists of 16 residues. The chain's CDR3 is CASSYNGRGTKNIQYF. The CDR3 region has the DNA TGTGCCAGCAGTTATAACGGCAGGGGGACCAAAAACATTCAGTACTTC.

This clonotype was recorded at least ten times. This rearrangement joins TRBV7-2 to TRBJ2-3; D is perhaps TRBD2 (5 bases). Per the germline V gene, CDR1 is SGHTA and CDR2 is FQGNSA. The CDR3 has 14 amino acids. The germline V and J ends were trimmed by 5 bases and 2 bases, with 11 bases remaining between them. CDR3 loop: CASSPEAATDTQYF. In DNA form, the CDR3 reads TGTGCCAGCAGCCCTGAAGCGGCCACAGATACGCAGTATTTT. The full variable domain, in which reference TRBV7-2 and TRBJ2-3 provide the parts outside the CDR3, is GAGVSQSPSNKVTEKGKDVELRCDPISGHTALYWYRQSLGQGLEFLIYFQGNSAPDKSGLPSDRFSAERTGGSVSTLTIQRTQQEDSAVYLCASSPEAATDTQYFGPGTRLTVL.

For this clonotype: Germline is not matched at one junction end, which may reflect a read error. The chain joins TRBV7-2 to TRBJ2-1, with TRBD2 matching 12 bases. The CDR3 runs to 16 residues. Germline V gene sequence: CDR1 SGHTA, CDR2 FQGNSA. The CDR3 nucleotides are TGTGCCAGCGGCTTAAAGGCTAGCGGGGGGGCCCATGAGCAGTTCTTC. Its translation is CASGLKASGGAHEQFF.

This clonotype showed up just a few times. This chain connects TRBV12-3 or TRBV12-4 to TRBJ2-1; 10 bases are shared with TRBD1. This CDR3 contains 13 residues. V lost 8 bases to trimming and J lost 6 bases; unmatched junction nucleotides: 4. The CDR3, as DNA: TGTGCCAGCGGACAGGGGGTAGCCAATGAGCAGTTCTTC. Protein sequence: CASGQGVANEQFF.

This chain connects TRBV19 to TRBJ2-3; D not certain. Trimming pared 0 bases from V and 2 bases from J, leaving 6 bases between. This CDR3 is 14 amino acids long. CDR1 is LNHDA and CDR2 is SQIVND in the germline V gene (reference sequence). The chain's CDR3 is CASSIDANTDTQYF. DNA for the CDR3: TGTGCCAGTAGTATAGACGCAAACACAGATACGCAGTATTTT.

In this sample, this clonotype turned up many times. The chain recombines TRBV5-1 with TRBJ1-1, with D maybe TRBD1 (5 bases). The germline CDR1 and CDR2 sequences are SGHRS and YFSETQ. This CDR3 comprises 14 residues. Trimming pared 4 bases from V and 5 bases from J, leaving 15 bases between. Written as DNA, the CDR3 is TGCGCCAGCAGCCTAGGGACTTATAGGACTGAAGCTTTCTTT. It yields the protein CASSLGTYRTEAFF.

This CDR3 is CASSYWAGSSDTQYF. The CDR3 nucleotides read TGTGCCAGCAGTTACTGGGCAGGGTCATCAGATACGCAGTATTTT. The chain links TRBV6-6 to TRBJ2-3; weak D call: TRBD1 (5 bases). CDR1 and CDR2 from the germline V gene are MNHNY and SVGAGI (reference sequence). The CDR3 extends over 15 amino acids. V dropped 1 base and J dropped 4 bases, with 12 bases sitting between them.

A few counts support this clonotype. The chain employs TRBV11-2 and TRBJ1-1; D may be TRBD1 (5 bases). Trimming cost V 5 bases and J 1 base, with 17 bases left between them. Germline-derived CDR1 and CDR2 are SGHAT and FQNNGV. The CDR3 extends over 16 amino acids. The CDR3 coding sequence is TGTGCCAGCAGCCCAGGCAAAGGGGACTGGAACACTGAAGCTTTCTTT. Protein sequence: CASSPGKGDWNTEAFF.

This clonotype has only a few counts. The gene calls are TRBV11-2 and TRBJ2-7; 9 bases line up with TRBD2. This CDR3 comprises 14 residues. CDR1 and CDR2 from the germline V gene are SGHAT and FQNNGV. Unmatched junction bases numbered 3, after V lost 1 base and J lost 5 bases. The CDR3: CASSLGGGDDEQYF. CDR3 bases: TGTGCCAGCAGCTTAGGCGGGGGGGATGACGAGCAGTACTTC. The entire variable domain, with the rest obtained from reference TRBV11-2 and TRBJ2-7, is as follows: EAGVAQSPRYKIIEKRQSVAFWCNPISGHATLYWYQQILGQGPKLLIQFQNNGVVDDSQLPKDRFSAERLKGVDSTLKIQPAKLEDSAVYLCASSLGGGDDEQYFGPGTRLTVT.

This clonotype was observed many times. This chain connects TRBV6-1 to TRBJ2-4, with D perhaps matching TRBD2 (5 bases). The V and J ends lost 7 bases and 8 bases respectively, with 9 bases between them. Germline V gene sequence: CDR1 MNHNS, CDR2 SASEGT. The CDR3 loop spans 11 amino acids. CDR3 sequence reads: CASTAGDIQYF. CDR3 nucleotide sequence: TGTGCCAGCACCGCCGGGGACATTCAGTACTTC.

The rearrangement links TRBV7-2 to TRBJ2-1; TRBD2 matches 7 bases. The CDR3 runs to 15 residues. The germline V gene encodes CDR1 SGHTA and CDR2 FQGNSA. Losses at the gene ends were 5 bases for V and 9 bases for J; bases not matched to a gene: 13. The CDR3 DNA reads TGTGCCAGCAGCAAACCGGGGGGAGGGCTTGGTGAGCAGTTCTTC. This encodes CASSKPGGGLGEQFF.

This clonotype was recorded a few times. The CDR3 DNA reads TGTGCCAGTGGAGGGTGGAACACTGAAGCTTTCTTT. Translation gives CASGGWNTEAFF. This chain joins TRBV28 and TRBJ1-1; D unclear. The germline V gene has CDR1 MDHEN and CDR2 SYDVKM. The CDR3 length is 12 residues. V was trimmed by 9 bases and J by 1 base, leaving 9 bases between them.

This clonotype was seen a handful of times. The J gene is TRBJ2-7, the V gene TRBV7-8; D is possibly TRBD2 (5 bases). This CDR3 is built from 14 residues. Germline V gene lookup returns CDR1 SGHVS and CDR2 FQNEAQ. Trimming stripped 2 bases from V and 3 bases from J, with 11 bases between. This CDR3 is CASSLTLASYEQYF. The DNA for the CDR3 is TGTGCCAGCAGCTTAACGCTAGCTAGCTACGAGCAGTACTTC.

This clonotype was seen a handful of times. The rearrangement links TRBV14 to TRBJ2-1; no firm D call. The CDR3 consists of 16 residues. Germline CDR1 SGHDN, CDR2 FVKESK. Trimming left V 4 bases short and J 0 bases short, with 13 bases between. In DNA form, the CDR3 reads TGTGCCAGCAGCCCCCCCCGACTCCCCTCCTACAATGAGCAGTTCTTC. Translation: CASSPPRLPSYNEQFF.

This clonotype was found many times. The genes are TRBV2 and TRBJ2-1; no clear D gene. Trimming stripped 7 bases from V and 4 bases from J, with 2 bases between. This CDR3 region has 10 residues. Germline values: CDR1 SNHLY, CDR2 FYNNEI. DNA for the CDR3: TGTGCCAGCAATTACAATGAGCAGTTCTTC. It yields the protein CASNYNEQFF.

There are a few counts of this clonotype. The chain uses TRBV11-3 and TRBJ2-1; the match to TRBD2 covers 7 bases. Per germline, CDR1 SGHNT and CDR2 YENEEA. The ends lost 5 bases at V and 7 bases at J; junction bases unmatched: 5. The CDR3 consists of 13 residues. The CDR3 reads CASSRRGVNEQFF. The CDR3 coding sequence is TGTGCCAGCAGCCGCCGGGGGGTTAATGAGCAGTTCTTC.

In this sample, this clonotype turned up many times. J is TRBJ2-5 and V is TRBV20-1; D is ambiguous. The CDR3 length is 14 residues. V gave up 6 bases and J gave up 5 bases, with 19 bases separating them. The germline V gene encodes CDR1 DFQATT and CDR2 SNEGSKA (reference sequence). The CDR3 region is CSAPSRSFSETQYF. The CDR3 DNA follows: TGCAGTGCCCCCTCCAGGAGTTTTTCGGAGACCCAGTACTTC.

The table lists this clonotype with a few counts. The J gene is TRBJ2-5, the V gene TRBV7-9; D is perhaps TRBD1 (6 bases). CDR1 SEHNR and CDR2 FQNEAQ come from the germline V gene (reference sequence). With 4 bases removed from V and 0 bases from J, the gap between germline ends came to 9 bases. The CDR3 runs to 14 residues. DNA of the CDR3: TGTGCCAGCAGCTCCCCAGGGGACCAAGAGACCCAGTACTTC. Protein sequence: CASSSPGDQETQYF.